A single TCR beta chain is shown here with its context. Antigen: not known. The data are from a study of T cells in tuberculosis. Whole-study results and caveats: Selection depended on which cryopreserved specimens were available.

Germline CDR1 and CDR2: SQVTM and ANQGSEA. This CDR3 has 12 residues. V lost 5 bases and J lost 0, with 7 bases in between. Sample time point: new active TB diagnosis, blood taken before or within 7 days of starting treatment. Some clones are missing from TCRdb's copy, which holds only in-frame ones; the method was immunoSEQ multiplex PCR. The data contain about 30,000 clones, just over 90% of them seen just once; the ten biggest clones take up under 7%. Source: PBMCs, taken at tuberculosis diagnosis. The chain combines TRBV29-1 with TRBJ1-2, with D hard to call. This TCR came from an adult with tuberculosis. The CDR3 here is CSVYSSNYGYTF. The CDR3 nucleotides are TGCAGCGTTTACTCGTCTAACTATGGCTACACCTTC.